The clone carrying this T cell receptor (beta chain) came up a few times. Its antigen is unknown. Assay used: immunoSEQ multiplex PCR; TCRdb lists only in-frame clones, some missing. Of over 90,000 clones detected, about 85% appear once; the ten largest clones hold 4.5% to 6%. Germline assignment: CDR1 LNHDA and CDR2 SQIVND (reference sequence). Trimming shortened V by 0 bases and J by 3 bases, and 6 bases separated the two germline ends. The CDR3 extends over 13 amino acids. The data stem from a study of T cell responses to AZD1222 COVID-19 vaccine. Study outcomes and limitations: The breadth and depth of Spike-specific TCRs increased once two AZD1222 doses had been given. The donor cohort was predominantly white British with a female majority, and clonal diversity may have been underestimated. Researchers report vaccine-associated CD4 TCRs spanning spike, with dominance at 160-218 and 743-854.

The chain employs TRBV19 and TRBJ2-7; D uncertain. The TCR sequence derives from an adult in good health. The material sequenced was peripheral blood, taken on day 0 of AZD1222 vaccination. CDR3 nucleotide sequence: TGTGCCAGTAGTATAGATGATAACTACGAGCAGTACTTC. Amino acids: CASSIDDNYEQYF. The full variable domain, its missing parts supplied by reference TRBV19 and TRBJ2-7, is DGGITQSPKYLFRKEGQNVTLSCEQNLNHDAMYWYRQDPGQGLRLIYYSQIVNDFQKGDIAEGYSVSREKKESFPLTVTSAQKNPTAFYLCASSIDDNYEQYFGPGTRLTVT.